This TCR beta chain was recorded in a study of blood T cell repertoires in COVID-19. Across the whole study: COVID-19 samples collected from the United States, Italy and Spain covered acute and convalescent phases. T cells, B-cell-depleted T cells, or PBMCs provided the cDNA or gDNA that served as material.

Authors' analysis steps: Amplified reference gene primers provided the basis for estimating nucleated cell counts. Sequenced by immunoSEQ multiplex PCR; TCRdb stores in-frame clones only, minus some. The V and J calls and the clone size are those of that table, but D and trimming were determined from the DNA. The sample records about 120,000 clones, roughly 80% being singletons. Trimming removed 2 bases from V and 2 bases from J; junction bases left unmatched: 2. In germline, CDR1 is SEHNR, CDR2 FQNEAQ (reference sequence). This CDR3 is 16 amino acids long. This receptor was obtained from a man over 45 with acute or convalescent COVID-19. The chain joins TRBV7-9 to TRBJ2-6; 8 bases are a match to TRBD1. Material for sequencing was peripheral blood. The DNA for the CDR3 is TGTGCCAGCAGCTTACAGGGGGCGCCTGGGGCCAACGTCCTGACTTTC. Amino acids: CASSLQGAPGANVLTF.